These 20 T cell receptor beta chains were sequenced from one sample in a study of T cells in localized non-small cell lung cancer. Profiling relied on immunoSEQ multiplex PCR, and the TCRdb table lists in-frame clones only, not all of them. Found here are over 20,000 clones, around 86% of them singletons; the top ten hold 5.8%. The sample here was peripheral blood, taken before any cancer treatment. The receptors were gathered from a male donor older than 55 with stage II squamous cell lung carcinoma.

Here the CDR3 DNA reads TGTGCCAGCAGTCAGCGACAGGCGGGGGTCAATGAGCAGTTCTTC. Encoded protein: CASSQRQAGVNEQFF. The genes are TRBV7-2 and TRBJ2-1; possible D gene TRBD2, 7 bases. This CDR3 contains 15 residues. Germline V gene lookup returns CDR1 SGHTA and CDR2 FQGNSA. Trimming cost V 6 bases and J 6 bases, with 18 bases left between them.

This chain uses TRBV6-4 with TRBJ1-4, with D unclear. CDR1 MRHNA and CDR2 SNTAGT come from the germline V gene. V lost 3 bases, J lost 4 bases, and 9 bases lay in between. This CDR3 contains 14 residues. CDR3 residues: CASSEADRNEKLFF. The CDR3 coding sequence is TGTGCCAGCAGTGAAGCCGACCGTAATGAAAAACTGTTTTTT.

This clone was found once. The chain links TRBV7-2 to TRBJ1-4; TRBD1 matches 7 bases. The CDR3 has 16 amino acids. The trim removed 3 bases at V and 3 bases at J, leaving 7 bases unmatched. CDR1 SGHTA and CDR2 FQGNSA come from the germline V gene. The DNA for the CDR3 is TGTGCCAGCAGCTTGGGGGGTGGGACAGCTAATGAAAAACTGTTTTTT. It yields the protein CASSLGGGTANEKLFF.

The rearrangement uses TRBV6-6 and TRBJ2-7; a weak D match, TRBD1 (6 bases). Germline V lookup: CDR1 MNHNY, CDR2 SVGAGI (reference sequence). This CDR3 has 12 residues. Trimming shortened V by 7 bases and J by 5 bases, and 12 bases separated the two germline ends. CDR3 amino acids: CASMSQGNEQYF. Written as DNA, the CDR3 is TGTGCCAGCATGAGTCAGGGGAACGAGCAGTACTTC.

This chain joins TRBV6-6 and TRBJ1-1; maybe TRBD1 (5 bases). Trimming stripped 6 bases from V and 1 base from J, with 12 bases between. The CDR3 is 14 residues long. The germline V gene has CDR1 MNHNY and CDR2 SVGAGI (reference sequence). CDR3 sequence: CASSPGTRNTEAFF. The DNA for the CDR3 is TGTGCCAGCAGCCCCGGGACGAGGAACACTGAAGCTTTCTTT.

The V call is TRBV28, the J call TRBJ1-1; a possible D gene is TRBD1 (5 bases). CDR1 and CDR2 (germline): MDHEN, SYDVKM. The CDR3 consists of 11 residues. Trimming took 10 bases from V and 3 from J, leaving 9 bases between them. CDR3 bases: TGTGCCACCCGAGGGGACACTGAAGCTTTCTTT. Its protein product is CATRGDTEAFF.

The chain is built from TRBV19 and TRBJ1-4; D might be TRBD1 (5 bases). The CDR3 has 16 amino acids. Trimming left V 5 bases short and J 0 bases short, with 13 bases between. The V gene's germline CDR1 is LNHDA and CDR2 SQIVND (reference sequence). The CDR3 DNA sequence: TGTGCCAGTAGTCGGGCAGGGATTGCAACTAATGAAAAACTGTTTTTT. The encoded protein is CASSRAGIATNEKLFF.

The chain joins TRBV19 to TRBJ1-2; D uncertain. CDR3 size: 15 residues. V was shortened by 7 bases and J by 4 bases, with 19 bases between the two germline ends. Germline V CDR1 and CDR2: LNHDA, SQIVND (reference sequence). CDR3 amino acids: CASNHNSRATYGYTF. The DNA of the CDR3 is TGTGCCAGTAATCATAACAGCCGGGCTACCTATGGCTACACCTTC. The full variable domain, rest sourced from reference TRBV19 and TRBJ1-2, is DGGITQSPKYLFRKEGQNVTLSCEQNLNHDAMYWYRQDPGQGLRLIYYSQIVNDFQKGDIAEGYSVSREKKESFPLTVTSAQKNPTAFYLCASNHNSRATYGYTFGSGTRLTVV.

V gene TRBV7-2 combines with J gene TRBJ2-1, with no clear D. Germline V CDR1 and CDR2: SGHTA, FQGNSA. V gave up 3 bases and J gave up 7 bases, with 13 bases separating them. The CDR3 contains 14 residues. CDR3 residues: CASSLSVVNNEQFF. CDR3 DNA: TGTGCCAGCAGCTTGAGTGTGGTCAATAATGAGCAGTTCTTC.

This chain links TRBV27 with TRBJ2-1, with 9 bases lining up with TRBD1. The J segment lost 2 bases and the V segment lost 5 bases, leaving 7 bases of the junction unmatched. The CDR3 is 16 amino acids. Germline V lookup: CDR1 MNHEY, CDR2 SMNVEV (reference sequence). DNA for the CDR3: TGTGCCAGCAGTACCCCCGACAGGGGGGCCTACAATGAGCAGTTCTTC. It specifies CASSTPDRGAYNEQFF.

The chain links TRBV11-3 to TRBJ1-1; 12 nucleotides align to TRBD1. V shed 4 bases and J 1 base; nucleotides not matched to a gene: 10. Germline V gene data show CDR1 as SGHNT and CDR2 as YENEEA. CDR3 size: 18 residues. The CDR3 region has the DNA TGTGCCAGCAGCTCCTCCCGCGGGACAGGGGGCGGGAACACTGAAGCTTTCTTT. Its protein is CASSSSRGTGGGNTEAFF.

CDR3 DNA: TGTGCCAGCAGTTATACCGGGACAGGCCGCAACGAGCAGTACTTC. This codes for CASSYTGTGRNEQYF. The chain recombines TRBV27 with TRBJ2-7; 8 nucleotides agree with TRBD1. This CDR3 contains 15 residues. V lost 4 bases and J lost 5; bases outside the gene matches: 10. The V gene's germline CDR1 is MNHEY and CDR2 SMNVEV (reference sequence).

The rearrangement joins TRBV5-4 to TRBJ2-7, with 14 bases matching TRBD2. CDR1 SGHNT and CDR2 YYREEE come from the germline V gene (reference sequence). J lost 4 bases, V lost 3 bases, and 3 bases had no gene match. CDR3 size: 15 residues. CDR3 DNA: TGTGCCAGCAGCTGGGGGACTAGCGGGGGATACGAGCAGTACTTC. Translation: CASSWGTSGGYEQYF.

A single count supports this clone. The chain joins TRBV5-4 to TRBJ2-5, with 11 bases identical to TRBD2. The CDR3 sequence is 14 residues long. Trimming took 4 bases from V and 3 from J; bases not matched to a gene: 2. Germline values: CDR1 SGHNT, CDR2 YYREEE (reference sequence). The CDR3 DNA reads as TGTGCCAGCAGCCAGGGACTAGCGGAAGAGACCCAGTACTTC. Amino acid sequence: CASSQGLAEETQYF.

The V call is TRBV7-7, the J call TRBJ2-7; D is undetermined. Germline V CDR1 and CDR2: SSHAT, FNYEAQ (reference sequence). The CDR3 runs 13 residues. Trimming shortened V by 5 bases and J by 5 bases, and 13 bases separated the two germline ends. The DNA of the CDR3 is TGTGCCAGCAGCCCCGACCTAGGCCACGAGCAGTACTTC. This gives the protein CASSPDLGHEQYF.

This chain joins TRBV29-1 and TRBJ2-1, with TRBD2 identical over 9 bases. Trimming cost V 2 bases and J 2 bases; bases outside gene matches: 4. The CDR3 loop spans 15 amino acids. The germline V gene encodes CDR1 SQVTM and CDR2 ANQGSEA. CDR3 loop: CSVEQAGGTYNEQFF. The CDR3 DNA sequence: TGCAGCGTTGAACAGGCGGGGGGGACCTACAATGAGCAGTTCTTC.

This clone was detected only once. V gene TRBV7-2 combines with J gene TRBJ2-5; a weak D match, TRBD1 (6 bases). The ends were cut back, 4 bases at V and 1 base at J, with 10 bases in the middle. This CDR3 comprises 14 residues. Germline CDR1 is SGHTA and CDR2 is FQGNSA. CDR3: CASSSTGFQETQYF. The CDR3, as DNA: TGTGCCAGCAGCTCTACAGGGTTCCAAGAGACCCAGTACTTC.

This clone was seen a handful of times. The CDR3 spells CASSRRDINTGELFF. CDR3 in DNA: TGCGCCAGCAGCCGCCGGGACATAAACACCGGGGAGCTGTTTTTT. The chain recombines TRBV4-3 with TRBJ2-2, with D possibly being TRBD1 (6 bases). Trimming removed 4 bases from V and 2 bases from J, with 11 bases in between. The germline V gene encodes CDR1 LGHNA and CDR2 YSLEER. The CDR3 has 15 residues.

The chain is built from TRBV6-5 and TRBJ1-2; unclear D gene. CDR3 size: 15 residues. V was trimmed by 0 bases and J by 6 bases, leaving 14 bases between them. Germline CDR1 MNHEY, CDR2 SVGAGI. The CDR3 sequence: CASSYSRVFVDGYTF. CDR3 DNA: TGTGCCAGCAGTTACTCTAGGGTTTTCGTCGATGGCTACACCTTC.

This chain joins TRBV19 and TRBJ1-1; 8 bases line up with TRBD1. CDR3 size: 16 residues. V dropped 4 bases and J dropped 1; count of bases not matched to a gene: 8. Germline values: CDR1 LNHDA, CDR2 SQIVND (reference sequence). CDR3: CASSTRQGTKNTEAFF. The DNA of the CDR3 is TGTGCCAGTAGTACCCGACAGGGGACGAAGAACACTGAAGCTTTCTTT.